These T cell receptor beta chains were read from a single sample in a study of PD-1 blockade in classical Hodgkin lymphoma. The repertoire was sequenced with immunoSEQ multiplex PCR; TCRdb's copy has only in-frame clones and lacks some. The repertoire holds about 97,000 clones, with over 80% as singletons. Material: peripheral blood mononuclear cells (PBMCs), obtained at baseline. Receptors were obtained from a human donor with classical Hodgkin lymphoma. The CDR3 runs from the conserved cysteine through the conserved F or W. Each record gives: V gene, clone size, J gene, CDR3 protein. Where a row states a size, it is once, few, many or the class of an expanded clone; other rows omit it.

TRBV2,few,TRBJ1-4,CASSPTWDEKLFF
TRBV7-2,-,TRBJ1-4,CASSLAGPNEKLFF
TRBV27,-,TRBJ2-1,CASSLWTSSYNEQFF
TRBV19,-,TRBJ1-5,CASSPDGYSNQPQHF
TRBV19,-,TRBJ1-3,CASSLSQGRGNTIYF
TRBV19,-,TRBJ1-5,CASSHRTQGGGPQHF
TRBV28,-,TRBJ2-1,CASSFPGVSEQFF
TRBV7-9,-,TRBJ2-5,CASSLRGALETQYF
TRBV28,-,TRBJ2-7,CAIFLVSPYEQYF
TRBV10-3,once,TRBJ2-7,CAISGREESEQYF
TRBV10-2,once,TRBJ1-3,CASSESYWDRNTIYF
TRBV5-1,-,TRBJ2-3,CASSGGTGGVNTQYF
TRBV15,-,TRBJ1-4,CATSRGGRDEEKLFF
TRBV19,-,TRBJ2-1,CASTLGTGSREQFF
TRBV6-5,-,TRBJ1-4,CASSPVGRDGKLFF
TRBV5-4,-,TRBJ2-7,CASRSGGDSSYEQYF
TRBV19,-,TRBJ2-1,CASSIGLLGSYNEQFF
TRBV7-9,-,TRBJ2-7,CASSPPSGAEQYF
TRBV7-3,-,TRBJ2-7,CASSLRQGGEQYF
TRBV29-1,few,TRBJ1-1,CSGQNRAVTEAFF
TRBV4-2,-,TRBJ1-2,CASRAPGGGLNYGYTF
TRBV27,-,TRBJ1-5,CASSSTAEGPQHF
TRBV27,-,TRBJ2-3,CASSPDGEMTDTQYF
TRBV11-2,-,TRBJ2-4,CASSLISKNIQYF
TRBV30,-,TRBJ2-4,CAWSSGKNIQYF
TRBV30,once,TRBJ2-3,CAWSVIKLAVLLTDTQYF
TRBV2,-,TRBJ2-7,CASSWTSGSPEQYF
TRBV7-2,-,TRBJ1-1,CASSPTPGSFTEAFF
TRBV4-2,-,TRBJ1-1,CASSQGLGGGTTEAFF
TRBV15,once,TRBJ2-6,CATSRAGQAGANVLTF
TRBV19,-,TRBJ2-3,CASSIAGTNMGDTQYF
TRBV30,-,TRBJ2-5,CAWSVGQGPQETQYF
TRBV5-1,-,TRBJ1-4,CASSLATGGLGEKLFF
TRBV19,once,TRBJ1-5,CASRAGTGVKPQHF
TRBV9,few,TRBJ2-2,CASSARPGQVNTGELFF
TRBV10-3,-,TRBJ1-2,CAIRPDRGEIYGYTF
TRBV7-9,many,TRBJ2-3,CASSLTSGRITQYF
TRBV19,few,TRBJ1-2,CASILGTTYTF
TRBV11-1,-,TRBJ2-1,CASSLRAANNEQFF
TRBV6-6,-,TRBJ2-5,CASTSHGGNQETQYF
TRBV28,-,TRBJ2-1,CASSFGLAVNEQFF
TRBV5-4,-,TRBJ2-3,CASSLGGRTDTQYF
TRBV29-1,-,TRBJ1-1,CSANRGGDTEAFF
TRBV5-4,few,TRBJ2-2,CASSLPPAGELFF
TRBV7-9,-,TRBJ1-2,CASSFRQSNYGYTF
TRBV5-6,-,-,CASSPRTSGIINEQYF
TRBV11-2,-,TRBJ2-5,CASSSTGGRDQETQYF
TRBV2,-,TRBJ2-4,CASSEGGVNIQYF
TRBV4-1,-,TRBJ1-1,CASSQRQGIVTEAFF
TRBV5-4,-,TRBJ2-2,CASSLDLLELFF
TRBV28,once,TRBJ2-5,CASSLMGQVQETQYF
TRBV7-3,-,TRBJ1-1,CASSPTMNTEAFF